This T cell receptor (beta chain) was recorded in a study of T cells in Graves' hyperthyroidism and ophthalmopathy. Study observations and caveats: Separation of ophthalmopathy from stable hyperthyroidism was achieved by a 13 V-J model.

It was RNA transcripts that yielded the amplified TCR beta CDR3 regions. TCR CDR3 underwent first-round RT-PCR with the HTBI primer set. One entry per CDR3 protein, called by TCRdb with MiXCR from the multiplex PCR reads. This table holds some 270,000 distinct CDR3 sequences, approximately 15% found once. Per the germline V gene, CDR1 is SGHAT and CDR2 is FQNNGV. Trimming cost V 4 bases and J 0 bases, with 9 bases left between them. The CDR3 runs 14 residues. There are many counts of this clonotype. Antigen unknown. Absent ophthalmopathy progression within 18 months defined stable Graves' hyperthyroidism. Hyperthyroidism was newly diagnosed in patients aged 18 to 65 (duration under 2 months). PBMCs were obtained from roughly 10 ml fresh peripheral blood.

Input material: blood. The chain uses TRBV11-2 and TRBJ1-1; D is undetermined. This sequence originates from a woman between 40 and 55 years old with Graves' hyperthyroidism. CDR3 DNA: TGTGCCAGCAGCTCGATGACTATGAACACTGAAGCTTTCTTT. This encodes CASSSMTMNTEAFF.